The 32 T cell receptor beta chains below come from one sample, sequenced in a study of blood T cell repertoires in COVID-19. Here immunoSEQ multiplex PCR was the method, and the copy in TCRdb shows in-frame clones only, minus some. The repertoire consists of roughly 100,000 clones, with roughly 79% occurring once and the leading ten covering more than 30%. Sequenced sample: peripheral blood. Every receptor here comes from a man of 80 years or more with acute or convalescent COVID-19.

The chain employs TRBV5-1 and TRBJ2-2; weak D call: TRBD2 (6 bases). Trimming removed 2 bases from V and 2 bases from J, with 13 bases in between. Germline V CDR1 and CDR2: SGHRS, YFSETQ. The CDR3 contains 16 residues. DNA for the CDR3: TGCGCCAGCAGCTTTAACGGGGGTTCAAACACCGGGGAGCTGTTTTTT. Its protein product is CASSFNGGSNTGELFF.

This chain joins TRBV19 and TRBJ1-2, with a possible D match to TRBD1 (5 bases). This CDR3 comprises 14 residues. V was trimmed by 3 bases and J by 8 bases, leaving 16 bases between them. From germline, CDR1 is LNHDA and CDR2 SQIVND (reference sequence). CDR3 residues: CASSIDSVLSGYTF. The CDR3 DNA reads as TGTGCCAGTAGTATCGACAGCGTTTTGTCCGGCTACACCTTC.

The V and J genes are TRBV5-1 and TRBJ2-7; 7 bases map to TRBD1. V gave up 0 bases and J gave up 7 bases; unmatched junction bases: 13. Germline CDR1 reads SGHRS; CDR2 reads YFSETQ. The CDR3 consists of 16 residues. CDR3 residues: CASSLVFSEMTGEQYF. CDR3 in DNA: TGCGCCAGCAGCTTGGTCTTTTCAGAGATGACAGGGGAGCAGTACTTC.

The V and J genes are TRBV29-1 and TRBJ1-4; D is possibly TRBD1 (6 bases). V was clipped by 4 bases and J by 1 base, with 7 bases between them. CDR1 and CDR2 from the germline V gene are SQVTM and ANQGSEA. The CDR3 sequence is 13 residues long. The CDR3 loop is CSVGGGTNEKLFF. The CDR3 DNA sequence: TGCAGCGTTGGAGGGGGAACTAATGAAAAACTGTTTTTT. Using reference TRBV29-1 and TRBJ1-4 for the parts outside the CDR3, the full variable domain is SAVISQKPSRDICQRGTSLTIQCQVDSQVTMMFWYRQQPGQSLTLIATANQGSEATYESGFVIDKFPISRPNLTFSTLTVSNMSPEDSSIYLCSVGGGTNEKLFFGSGTQLSVL.

The chain is built from TRBV4-3 and TRBJ2-5, with D perhaps TRBD1 (6 bases). Trimming cost V 0 bases and J 4 bases, with 12 bases left between them. This CDR3 is 15 amino acids long. Germline CDR1 LGHNA, CDR2 YSLEER. The CDR3 spells CASSQDHGRGETQYF. CDR3 in DNA: TGCGCCAGCAGCCAAGATCACGGCAGGGGAGAGACCCAGTACTTC.

At least ten counts were recorded for this clone. The V call is TRBV5-1, the J call TRBJ1-3, with D uncertain. Trimming removed 2 bases at V and 5 bases at J, with 11 bases between. Looked up from germline, CDR1 is SGHRS and CDR2 is YFSETQ. CDR3 size: 14 residues. CDR3 in DNA: TGCGCCAGCAGCTTTGAGGGCGGACGAAACACCATATATTTT. This encodes CASSFEGGRNTIYF.

This chain connects TRBV29-1 to TRBJ1-1, with D perhaps matching TRBD1 (6 bases). Germline CDR1 reads SQVTM; CDR2 reads ANQGSEA. This CDR3 comprises 14 residues. The ends were cut back, 4 bases at V and 0 bases at J, with 12 bases in the middle. The CDR3 bases are TGCAGCGTTGTAGGGGGGGGGATGAACACTGAAGCTTTCTTT. Its translation: CSVVGGGMNTEAFF.

The chain carries TRBV7-9 and TRBJ2-1; D is perhaps TRBD2 (6 bases). This CDR3 is 15 amino acids long. The V end lost 5 bases, the J end lost 7 bases, and 18 bases lay between the germline ends. Germline lookup yields CDR1 SEHNR and CDR2 FQNEAQ (reference sequence). The CDR3 DNA is TGTGCCAGCAGCCGCGTAGCGGAAGGAGAGAATGAGCAGTTCTTC. Translation gives CASSRVAEGENEQFF.

This rearrangement joins TRBV18 to TRBJ2-4; 13 positions match TRBD2. V lost 3 bases, J lost 9 bases, and 5 bases stayed unmatched. The CDR3 length is 15 residues. Germline V CDR1 and CDR2: KGHSH, LQKENI. In nucleotides, the CDR3 is TGTGCCAGCTCACCCGGACTAGCGGGGGAGGGCATTCAGTACTTC. This sequence encodes CASSPGLAGEGIQYF.

This rearrangement joins TRBV7-9 to TRBJ1-1; TRBD1 might be the D (5 bases). Between the trimmed V and J ends, which lost 4 bases and 4 bases, there was a span of 13 bases. The CDR3 length is 14 residues. From germline, CDR1 is SEHNR and CDR2 FQNEAQ (reference sequence). The CDR3 nucleotides read TGTGCCAGCAGCTCTGCCGACAGTTTCACTGAAGCTTTCTTT. It specifies CASSSADSFTEAFF.

A single count supports this clone. The chain couples TRBV5-1 to TRBJ1-3; D might be TRBD1 (5 bases). Trimming left V 2 bases short and J 2 bases short, with 11 bases between. Germline V gene data show CDR1 as SGHRS and CDR2 as YFSETQ. The CDR3 has 15 residues. CDR3: CASSFASGTGNTIYF. DNA of the CDR3: TGCGCCAGCAGCTTTGCATCAGGGACTGGAAACACCATATATTTT. Complete variable domain (other parts from reference TRBV5-1 and TRBJ1-3): KAGVTQTPRYLIKTRGQQVTLSCSPISGHRSVSWYQQTPGQGLQFLFEYFSETQRNKGNFPGRFSGRQFSNSRSEMNVSTLELGDSALYLCASSFASGTGNTIYFGEGSWLTVV.

The rearrangement links TRBV5-1 to TRBJ1-4; TRBD1 matches 9 bases. Unmatched junction bases numbered 5, after V lost 4 bases and J lost 1 base. The CDR3 runs to 16 residues. Germline CDR1 and CDR2: SGHRS and YFSETQ. The CDR3 DNA reads as TGCGCCAGCAGCCGGGGACAGGGTGGAACTAATGAAAAACTGTTTTTT. Encoded protein: CASSRGQGGTNEKLFF.

In this sample, this clone turned up once. V is TRBV2 and J is TRBJ2-1; 9 bases line up with TRBD2. After removal of 6 bases from V and 7 bases from J, the junction contained 4 bases not matched to a gene. CDR1 and CDR2 (germline): SNHLY, FYNNEI. CDR3 length: 13 amino acids. In DNA form, the CDR3 reads TGTGCCAGCAGCCGACTAGCGGCAAATGAGCAGTTCTTC. Protein: CASSRLAANEQFF.

J is TRBJ1-4 and V is TRBV18; TRBD1 agrees at 7 bases. The V gene end was trimmed by 5 bases and the J gene end by 8 bases; junction bases not matched to a gene: 5. This CDR3 region has 13 residues. Germline CDR1 and CDR2: KGHSH and LQKENI. The CDR3 spells CASSATGAEKLFF. The DNA of the CDR3 is TGTGCCAGCTCAGCCACAGGGGCGGAAAAACTGTTTTTT.

This chain links TRBV7-8 with TRBJ1-5, with D possibly being TRBD1 (6 bases). The germline V gene has CDR1 SGHVS and CDR2 FQNEAQ. V was cut by 8 bases and J by 4 bases, with 12 bases left in between. This CDR3 has 13 residues. The CDR3: CASSTGNNQPQHF. The CDR3 DNA follows: TGTGCCAGCTCGACAGGCAATAATCAGCCCCAGCATTTT.

The chain combines TRBV30 with TRBJ1-5; a possible D gene is TRBD1 (6 bases). CDR3 length equals 14 residues. Germline V gene data show CDR1 as GTSNPN and CDR2 as SVGIG (reference sequence). V lost 4 bases and J 3 bases, leaving 13 bases between the germline ends. CDR3 sequence reads: CAWTPGHLNQPQHF. The CDR3 DNA sequence: TGTGCCTGGACCCCGGGACACCTCAATCAGCCCCAGCATTTT.

The chain combines TRBV19 with TRBJ2-6, with a possible D match to TRBD2 (6 bases). CDR3 length: 18 residues. Germline V CDR1 and CDR2: LNHDA, SQIVND (reference sequence). V gave up 0 bases and J gave up 2 bases, with 14 bases separating them. CDR3 loop: CASSIDLGLRAGANVLTF. DNA of the CDR3: TGTGCCAGTAGTATAGATCTTGGACTACGGGCTGGGGCCAACGTCCTGACTTTC.

V usage is TRBV5-1 and J usage is TRBJ1-1; the D gene is possibly TRBD1 (5 bases). The germline V and J ends were trimmed by 5 bases and 0 bases, with 11 bases remaining between them. This CDR3 is 14 amino acids long. Germline CDR1 and CDR2: SGHRS and YFSETQ. CDR3 coding DNA: TGCGCCAGCAGAGAACAGGTCATGAACACTGAAGCTTTCTTT. It translates to CASREQVMNTEAFF.

The chain has TRBV9 and TRBJ2-1; 13 bases fit TRBD2. CDR3 size: 19 residues. Trimming removed 0 bases from V and 0 bases from J; junction bases left unmatched: 6. CDR1 and CDR2 from the germline V gene are SGDLS and YYNGEE. CDR3 nucleotide sequence: TGTGCCAGCAGCGTAGAAGGGACTAGCGGGATACCCTCCTACAATGAGCAGTTCTTC. Translated, it gives CASSVEGTSGIPSYNEQFF.

The chain uses TRBV5-1 and TRBJ2-7, with D possibly being TRBD2 (6 bases). The CDR3 is 17 residues long. V shed 4 bases and J shed 6 bases, with 26 bases lying between them. Germline assignment: CDR1 SGHRS and CDR2 YFSETQ. CDR3 protein: CASSRDSARVTSREQYF. CDR3 DNA sequence: TGCGCCAGCAGCCGGGACTCAGCCCGGGTGACTTCACGCGAGCAGTACTTC.

This chain joins TRBV6-5 and TRBJ1-6; D perhaps matches TRBD1 (5 bases). There are 15 residues in the CDR3. The germline V gene has CDR1 MNHEY and CDR2 SVGAGI. Trimming stripped 2 bases from V and 9 bases from J, with 14 bases between. This CDR3 is CASSYERGFSSPLHF. The CDR3 nucleotides are TGTGCCAGCAGTTACGAAAGGGGTTTTAGTTCACCCCTCCACTTT.

The CDR3 DNA reads TGCAGCGTGGATGACAACCGCCCCTACAATGAGCAGTTCTTC. This translates into CSVDDNRPYNEQFF. This rearrangement joins TRBV29-1 to TRBJ2-1; no clear D. The CDR3 runs to 14 residues. Germline lookup yields CDR1 SQVTM and CDR2 ANQGSEA. Between the trimmed V and J ends, which lost 6 bases and 2 bases, there was a span of 14 bases.

This chain connects TRBV28 to TRBJ2-7; 7 bases line up with TRBD1. Losses at the gene ends were 4 bases for V and 5 bases for J; bases not matched to a gene: 5. The CDR3 has 13 residues. Germline V gene data show CDR1 as MDHEN and CDR2 as SYDVKM. The chain's CDR3 is CASSWTQGNEQYF. As DNA, the CDR3 is TGTGCCAGCAGTTGGACACAGGGGAACGAGCAGTACTTC.

V gene TRBV7-3 combines with J gene TRBJ2-2; TRBD2 aligns across 13 bases. In germline, CDR1 is SGHTA, CDR2 FQGTGA. V trimming: 2 bases; J trimming: 1 base; junction bases outside the gene matches: 10. The CDR3 has 20 amino acids. CDR3 protein: CASSLLPRLAGGGNTGELFF. DNA for the CDR3: TGTGCCAGCAGCTTACTCCCTCGACTAGCGGGAGGCGGGAACACCGGGGAGCTGTTTTTT.

V usage is TRBV18 and J usage is TRBJ2-5, with TRBD2 as a possible D gene (6 bases). The CDR3 runs to 15 residues. Germline V lookup: CDR1 KGHSH, CDR2 LQKENI. V was trimmed by 4 bases and J by 2 bases, leaving 14 bases between them. CDR3 region: CASSQIGGRQETQYF. The DNA of the CDR3 is TGTGCCAGCTCACAAATCGGAGGGCGGCAAGAGACCCAGTACTTC.

The chain uses TRBV28 and TRBJ1-1, with D possibly TRBD1 on 5 matching bases. The length of the CDR3 is 13 residues. Germline assignment: CDR1 MDHEN and CDR2 SYDVKM. V lost 2 bases and J lost 7, with 11 bases in between. The CDR3 bases are TGTGCCAGCAGTTTAGCTGGGGGAGGTGAAGCTTTCTTT. Translated: CASSLAGGGEAFF.

J is TRBJ2-1 and V is TRBV29-1; D is perhaps TRBD2 (6 bases). The CDR3 covers 15 residues. V dropped 7 bases and J dropped 6 bases, with 22 bases sitting between them. In germline, CDR1 is SQVTM, CDR2 ANQGSEA. CDR3 in amino acids: CSAQRTLASGNEQFF. The DNA of the CDR3 is TGCAGCGCCCAAAGGACGCTAGCGAGCGGCAATGAGCAGTTCTTC.

The chain employs TRBV6-5 and TRBJ1-1, with D uncertain. Germline loops: CDR1 MNHEY, CDR2 SVGAGI. CDR3 length: 12 amino acids. V was cut by 4 bases and J by 13 bases, with 16 bases left in between. The chain's CDR3 is CASSSRSRMVFF. In DNA form, the CDR3 reads TGTGCCAGCAGTTCACGCTCTAGGATGGTTTTCTTT.

The chain has TRBV5-1 and TRBJ1-1; D remains ambiguous. The length of the CDR3 is 15 residues. Germline loops: CDR1 SGHRS, CDR2 YFSETQ. The V end lost 4 bases, the J end lost 0 bases, and 13 bases lay between the germline ends. The CDR3 loop is CASSEGVGLNTEAFF. For the CDR3, the DNA is TGCGCCAGCAGCGAGGGCGTTGGGCTGAACACTGAAGCTTTCTTT.

This rearrangement joins TRBV4-1 to TRBJ2-5; 7 bases agree with TRBD2. The CDR3 is 13 residues long. V lost 4 bases to trimming and J lost 1 base; unmatched junction nucleotides: 0. Germline CDR1 is MGHRA and CDR2 is YSYEKL. DNA of the CDR3: TGCGCCAGCAGCCGGACTAGCCAAGAGACCCAGTACTTC. Residues: CASSRTSQETQYF.

This chain joins TRBV9 and TRBJ2-3; 9 bases fit TRBD2. J was trimmed by 2 bases and V by 4 bases; bases with no gene match: 8. The CDR3 length is 16 residues. Per the germline V gene, CDR1 is SGDLS and CDR2 is YYNGEE. CDR3 bases: TGTGCCAGCAGCCCCCGGCTAGCGGGACCCACAGATACGCAGTATTTT. Translated, it gives CASSPRLAGPTDTQYF.

This chain joins TRBV9 and TRBJ2-3; TRBD2 aligns across 11 bases. The CDR3 covers 15 residues. Germline loops: CDR1 SGDLS, CDR2 YYNGEE. The J segment lost 2 bases and the V segment lost 6 bases, leaving 5 bases of the junction unmatched. The CDR3 sequence: CASTRLAGPTDTQYF. CDR3 nucleotide sequence: TGTGCCAGCACAAGACTAGCGGGACCCACAGATACGCAGTATTTT.